A few counts support the clone carrying this T cell receptor (beta chain). This sample is part of a study of blood T cell repertoires in COVID-19. The protocol was immunoSEQ multiplex PCR, while the TCRdb copy is restricted to in-frame clones and leaves out a portion. Altogether over 85,000 clones are present, over 65% being singletons, with the ten largest covering roughly 3.8%. V dropped 0 bases and J dropped 2 bases, with 8 bases sitting between them. The length of the CDR3 is 15 residues. From germline, CDR1 is LGHNA and CDR2 YSLEER. Sequencing was performed on peripheral blood. V and J are TRBV4-3 and TRBJ1-3, with D possibly TRBD1 on 5 matching bases. This TCR was recovered from a woman aged 80 or over with acute or convalescent COVID-19. The CDR3 is CASSQEEGPGNTIYF. Here the CDR3 DNA reads TGCGCCAGCAGCCAAGAGGAGGGGCCTGGAAACACCATATATTTT.